The 17 T cell receptor beta chains presented below share a single source sample, sequenced in a study of graft-versus-host responses after intestinal transplantation. Their target antigens are unknown. TCRdb's copy holds only in-frame clones and misses some; the assay was immunoSEQ multiplex PCR. Here the sample spans approximately 90,000 clones, about nine tenths being singletons. This sample comprised unstimulated CD8+ T cells sorted from spleen or lymph node cells, obtained before transplant. The receptors derive from a human donor who was the organ donor for an intestinal transplant.

The chain is built from TRBV6-5 and TRBJ2-3, with 10 bases matching TRBD2. Germline CDR1 MNHEY, CDR2 SVGAGI. Trimming at V came to 6 bases and at J to 0 bases, leaving 3 bases not matched to a gene. CDR3 size: 15 residues. The CDR3 protein is CASSLSGGSTDTQYF. In nucleotides, the CDR3 is TGTGCCAGCAGCCTTAGCGGGGGGAGCACAGATACGCAGTATTTT.

The chain recombines TRBV2 with TRBJ2-1; 12 bases match TRBD2. CDR1 and CDR2 (germline): SNHLY, FYNNEI. This CDR3 is built from 15 residues. Trimming at V came to 6 bases and at J to 5 bases, leaving 5 bases not matched to a gene. The CDR3, as DNA: TGTGCCAGCAGGCCAACTAGCGGGGGGCACAATGAGCAGTTCTTC. Translated, it gives CASRPTSGGHNEQFF.

This chain uses TRBV6-1 with TRBJ2-1; a possible D gene is TRBD1 (5 bases). The CDR3 is made up of 13 amino acids. The germline V gene has CDR1 MNHNS and CDR2 SASEGT. V was trimmed by 8 bases and J by 8 bases, leaving 16 bases between them. The DNA of the CDR3 is TGTGCCAGCCCCAGGGCACCGCGCGATGAGCAGTTCTTC. Translating it yields CASPRAPRDEQFF.

The CDR3 region is CASSAGETSLPTNEQFF. The CDR3, as DNA: TGTGCCAGCAGCGCCGGGGAGACTAGCCTCCCCACCAATGAGCAGTTCTTC. This rearrangement joins TRBV9 to TRBJ2-1; 7 bases agree with TRBD2. The CDR3 totals 17 residues. Per germline, CDR1 SGDLS and CDR2 YYNGEE. The junction had 15 bases not matched to a gene; V was cut back by 3 bases and J by 6 bases.

This clone was found once. The chain carries TRBV18 and TRBJ1-1; possible D gene TRBD1, 6 bases. The CDR3 length is 14 residues. Trimming left V 3 bases short and J 1 base short, with 9 bases between. Germline lookup yields CDR1 KGHSH and CDR2 LQKENI. CDR3 in DNA: TGTGCCAGCTCACCTGGGACACAGAACACTGAAGCTTTCTTT. Protein sequence: CASSPGTQNTEAFF. The full variable domain, its missing parts supplied by reference TRBV18 and TRBJ1-1, is NAGVMQNPRHLVRRRGQEARLRCSPMKGHSHVYWYRQLPEEGLKFMVYLQKENIIDESGMPKERFSAEFPKEGPSILRIQQVVRGDSAAYFCASSPGTQNTEAFFGQGTRLTVV.

The genes are TRBV16 and TRBJ1-6; D gene uncertain. Germline CDR1 and CDR2: KGHSY and FQNENV. This CDR3 has 19 residues. With 0 bases removed from V and 0 bases from J, the gap between germline ends came to 15 bases. The CDR3 DNA follows: TGTGCCAGCAGCCAATCGATTCACGGAGCTAGCTCCTATAATTCACCCCTCCACTTT. Its translation: CASSQSIHGASSYNSPLHF.

The chain carries TRBV7-9 and TRBJ2-5; the D is unclear. Germline V gene sequence: CDR1 SEHNR, CDR2 FQNEAQ (reference sequence). There are 15 residues in the CDR3. V gave up 1 base and J gave up 2 bases, with 11 bases separating them. The CDR3 sequence: CASSLEALPQETQYF. In nucleotides, the CDR3 is TGTGCCAGCAGCTTAGAAGCCCTCCCTCAAGAGACCCAGTACTTC.

The rearrangement joins TRBV4-1 to TRBJ2-7; the match to TRBD1 covers 7 bases. With 5 bases clipped from V and 3 bases from J, the junction kept 4 bases outside the gene matches. The CDR3 has 13 residues. The germline V gene has CDR1 MGHRA and CDR2 YSYEKL. CDR3 sequence: CASSEDRNYEQYF. As DNA, the CDR3 is TGCGCCAGCAGCGAGGACAGGAACTACGAGCAGTACTTC.

J is TRBJ2-2 and V is TRBV27, with a tentative D call TRBD2 (6 bases). V lost 2 bases, J lost 3 bases, and 10 bases lay in between. Germline loops: CDR1 MNHEY, CDR2 SMNVEV (reference sequence). The CDR3 is made up of 15 amino acids. The CDR3 DNA reads as TGTGCCAGCAGTTTACTTGTAGCGGACACCGGGGAGCTGTTTTTT. Its protein is CASSLLVADTGELFF.

The chain is built from TRBV6-5 and TRBJ1-3; 7 bases agree with TRBD1. The CDR3 runs 16 residues. In germline, CDR1 is MNHEY, CDR2 SVGAGI. With 4 bases clipped from V and 1 base from J, the junction kept 7 bases outside the gene matches. The CDR3 DNA sequence: TGTGCCAGCAGTTCGAGGGGGCTTGGGTCTGGAAACACCATATATTTT. Amino acids: CASSSRGLGSGNTIYF.

This clone was recorded a few times. The CDR3: CASGAFGNTIYF. The CDR3 DNA is TGTGCCAGTGGGGCTTTCGGAAACACCATATATTTT. This sequence joins TRBV27 and TRBJ1-3, with TRBD1 as a possible D gene (5 bases). CDR1 and CDR2 from the germline V gene are MNHEY and SMNVEV (reference sequence). The V and J ends lost 9 bases and 4 bases respectively, with 10 bases between them. The CDR3 extends over 12 amino acids.

This chain links TRBV12-1 with TRBJ2-7; no check of the table's D call, TRBD1, against the DNA was made. TRBV12-1 counts as a pseudogene. This CDR3 is 15 amino acids long. As DNA, the CDR3 is TGTGCCAGCAGCTTTACCTTAGGACAGGGCTACGAGCAGTACTTC. Encoded protein: CASSFTLGQGYEQYF.

The gene calls are TRBV9 and TRBJ2-5, with D tentatively TRBD1 (5 bases). CDR1 is SGDLS and CDR2 is YYNGEE in the germline V gene. Trimming shortened V by 3 bases and J by 1 base, and 10 bases separated the two germline ends. This CDR3 is 14 amino acids long. In nucleotides, the CDR3 is TGTGCCAGCAGCGAAGGACACCCCCAAGAGACCCAGTACTTC. It encodes CASSEGHPQETQYF.

The gene calls are TRBV4-1 and TRBJ1-2, with 10 bases aligning to TRBD1. CDR3 size: 14 residues. Germline V lookup: CDR1 MGHRA, CDR2 YSYEKL. V was clipped by 2 bases and J by 6 bases; unmatched bases: 3. Here the CDR3 reads CASSQPGTGDGYTF. In nucleotides, the CDR3 is TGCGCCAGCAGCCAACCCGGGACAGGGGATGGCTACACCTTC.

The rearrangement links TRBV13 to TRBJ2-3; maybe TRBD2 (6 bases). The CDR3 runs 15 residues. Germline CDR1 PRHDT, CDR2 FYEKMQ (reference sequence). Trimming took off 3 bases at V and 3 bases at J, with 13 bases between the two ends. As DNA, the CDR3 is TGTGCCAGCAGCTTTGCCGGGAGTGGTACAGATACGCAGTATTTT. Its protein is CASSFAGSGTDTQYF.

V gene TRBV13 combines with J gene TRBJ2-1; TRBD2 matches 8 bases. The CDR3 totals 18 residues. Germline V gene lookup returns CDR1 PRHDT and CDR2 FYEKMQ (reference sequence). V lost 4 bases and J lost 3; bases outside the gene matches: 14. In DNA form, the CDR3 reads TGTGCCAGCAGCTCGGGGGGCGGGGGGAATATATACTACAATGAGCAGTTCTTC. This encodes CASSSGGGGNIYYNEQFF.

V is TRBV4-1 and J is TRBJ1-4; 7 bases align to TRBD1. This CDR3 has 14 residues. The germline V gene has CDR1 MGHRA and CDR2 YSYEKL. The junction had 7 bases not matched to a gene; V was cut back by 4 bases and J by 8 bases. The CDR3, as DNA: TGCGCCAGCAGCCTCGACAGGGCTGCCGAAAAACTGTTTTTT. This encodes CASSLDRAAEKLFF.